This TCR beta chain was sequenced during a study of shared clonotypes between healthy human individuals. Original methodology: Filtering of immunoSEQ junctional sequences could not match full-length read filtering. The assay was immunoSEQ multiplex PCR, and TCRdb's table has in-frame clones only and misses some. V and J calls and clone size are copied from that table; D and trimming were computed from the DNA. Here the sample spans around 1.1 million clones, 78% being singletons. Donors were healthy HIV-negative adults without recent acute infections or vaccinations. The germline V gene encodes CDR1 SNHLY and CDR2 FYNNEI. This CDR3 has 14 amino acids. V lost 8 bases to trimming and J lost 3 bases, with 16 bases between them.

The receptor was derived from a young man in good health. Some clones in this sample may be carry-over from other donors' samples. The chain carries TRBV2 and TRBJ1-1; D might be TRBD1 (5 bases). Sequencing used memory CD4+ T cells from PBMCs. This sample's subset: CD45RA-negative fraction. The CDR3 nucleotides are TGTGCCAGCTCCTACGGGAGGGACTACACTGAAGCTTTCTTT. It codes for CASSYGRDYTEAFF.